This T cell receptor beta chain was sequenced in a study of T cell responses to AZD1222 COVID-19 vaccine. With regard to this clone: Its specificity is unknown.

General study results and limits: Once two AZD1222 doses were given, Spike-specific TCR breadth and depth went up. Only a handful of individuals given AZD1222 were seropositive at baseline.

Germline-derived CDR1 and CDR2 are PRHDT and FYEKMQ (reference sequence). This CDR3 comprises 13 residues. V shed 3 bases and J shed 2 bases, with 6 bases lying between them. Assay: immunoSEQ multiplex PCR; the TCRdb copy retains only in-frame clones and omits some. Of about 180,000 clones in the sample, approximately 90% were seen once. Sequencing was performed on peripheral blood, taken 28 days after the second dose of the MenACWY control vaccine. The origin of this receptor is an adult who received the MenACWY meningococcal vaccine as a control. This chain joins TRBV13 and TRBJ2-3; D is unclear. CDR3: CASSFKVTDTQYF. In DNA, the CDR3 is TGTGCCAGCAGCTTCAAAGTCACAGATACGCAGTATTTT. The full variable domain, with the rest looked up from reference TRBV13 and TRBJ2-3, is AAGVIQSPRHLIKEKRETATLKCYPIPRHDTVYWYQQGPGQDPQFLISFYEKMQSDKGSIPDRFSAQQFSDYHSELNMSSLELGDSALYFCASSFKVTDTQYFGPGTRLTVL.